This TCR beta chain is from a study of cytomegalovirus exposure and HLA in healthy donors. The wider study: A prior analysis found about 120 million unique TCR beta sequences from 150 million to 200 million T cells. Findings and caveats of the study: In presence/absence analyses, roughly uniform sequencing depth across donors was assumed.

Vbeta (60) and Jbeta (13) primers were used in the PCR. Generated by immunoSEQ multiplex PCR, the TCRdb table keeps only in-frame clones and is missing some. The sample contains about 180,000 clones, 76% of which appear only once. Germline V lookup: CDR1 SNHLY, CDR2 FYNNEI. The junction had 11 bases not matched to a gene; V was cut back by 8 bases and J by 7 bases. This CDR3 has 14 amino acids. A note on this clone: The antigen is unknown.

The receptor was derived from a woman aged 30 to 39 in good health and CMV-seropositive. The chain carries TRBV2 and TRBJ1-2; 9 nucleotides align to TRBD1. The sequenced sample consisted of PBMCs. This CDR3 reads CASRGWDRAFGYTF. CDR3 DNA sequence: TGTGCCAGCCGAGGCTGGGACAGGGCGTTTGGCTACACCTTC.